A single sample gave rise to the 9 T cell receptor beta chains below, sequenced in a study of cytomegalovirus exposure and HLA in healthy donors. PCR primers comprised 60 Vbeta and 13 Jbeta primers. Only in-frame clones appear in the TCRdb table, and some are missing; sequencing was by immunoSEQ multiplex PCR. The table lists about 160,000 clones, just under 80% of them singletons, with less than 10% in the top ten. Sequencing was carried out using PBMCs. These receptors were collected from a man aged 18 to 35 in good health and CMV-seropositive.

This chain links TRBV15 with TRBJ2-2; 12 positions match TRBD2. With V trimmed by 1 base and J by 6 bases, 3 bases remained unmatched. CDR1 and CDR2 from the germline V gene are LNHNV and YYDKDF (reference sequence). The CDR3 length is 16 residues. The CDR3 is CATSRGLAGDPGELFF. CDR3 nucleotides: TGTGCCACCAGCAGAGGACTAGCGGGAGATCCCGGGGAGCTGTTTTTT.

The genes are TRBV5-8 and TRBJ2-7; TRBD2 agrees at 9 bases. The CDR3 covers 14 residues. In germline, CDR1 is SGHTS, CDR2 YDEGEE. Germline trimming cut 2 bases from V and 4 bases from J; bases unmatched to any gene: 4. Written as DNA, the CDR3 is TGTGCCAGCAGCTTAGCGGGAGGATTTTACGAGCAGTACTTC. Translating gives CASSLAGGFYEQYF.

The chain joins TRBV19 to TRBJ2-7; D gene ambiguous. V was pared by 3 bases and J by 0 bases, with 6 bases between. Germline V gene sequence: CDR1 LNHDA, CDR2 SQIVND (reference sequence). This CDR3 comprises 13 residues. The CDR3 region has the DNA TGTGCCAGTAGTATCGCCAGCTCCTACGAGCAGTACTTC. It yields the protein CASSIASSYEQYF.

The chain combines TRBV6-1 with TRBJ2-1; D perhaps matches TRBD1 (6 bases). There are 13 residues in the CDR3. The ends were cut back, 8 bases at V and 14 bases at J, with 22 bases in the middle. Looked up from germline, CDR1 is MNHNS and CDR2 is SASEGT. As DNA, the CDR3 is TGTGCCAGCTCCCGCTGGGGGCAGTCTCCGGAGTTCTTC. As protein: CASSRWGQSPEFF.

The gene calls are TRBV18 and TRBJ2-1; D remains unclear. The CDR3 loop spans 16 amino acids. V was shortened by 3 bases and J by 0 bases, with 12 bases between the two germline ends. CDR1 and CDR2 (germline): KGHSH, LQKENI. The CDR3, as DNA: TGTGCCAGCTCACCGAAAACTCTAGTCTCCTACAATGAGCAGTTCTTC. It is translated as CASSPKTLVSYNEQFF.

This clone occurred a few times. V usage is TRBV4-1 and J usage is TRBJ1-5; TRBD1 agrees at 7 bases. Germline loops: CDR1 MGHRA, CDR2 YSYEKL. This CDR3 spans 15 amino acids. V shed 7 bases and J 1 base; nucleotides not matched to a gene: 7. The CDR3 nucleotides are TGCGCCAGCACCGCGACAGGGCTAAGCAATCAGCCCCAGCATTTT. The encoded protein is CASTATGLSNQPQHF.

The V gene is TRBV11-2, the J gene TRBJ1-2; 9 bases agree with TRBD1. The germline V gene has CDR1 SGHAT and CDR2 FQNNGV. The trim removed 5 bases at V and 5 bases at J, leaving 9 bases unmatched. The CDR3 contains 15 residues. In nucleotides, the CDR3 is TGTGCCAGCAGCATAGGGACAGGGATATGGTATGGCTACACCTTC. Amino acid sequence: CASSIGTGIWYGYTF.

As regards this clone: The junction does not match germline at one end; this may be a read error. The sample has other DNA sequences that encode this CDR3 too. The chain couples TRBV7-9 to TRBJ2-7, with 10 bases identical to TRBD2. The CDR3 sequence is 13 residues long. Germline V CDR1 and CDR2: SEHNR, FQNEAQ (reference sequence). CDR3 in DNA: TGTGCCAGCAGCCTAGCGGGAGCCTACGAGCAGTACTTC. Translation: CASSLAGAYEQYF. Full variable domain (remainder filled in from reference TRBV7-9 and TRBJ2-7): DTGVSQNPRHKITKRGQNVTFRCDPISEHNRLYWYRQTLGQGPEFLTYFQNEAQLEKSRLLSDRFSAERPKGSFSTLEIQRTEQGDSAMYLCASSLAGAYEQYFGPGTRLTVT.

The J gene is TRBJ1-4, the V gene TRBV6-5, with 7 positions matching TRBD1. Losses at the gene ends were 4 bases for V and 0 bases for J; bases not matched to a gene: 5. This CDR3 region has 16 residues. The germline V gene has CDR1 MNHEY and CDR2 SVGAGI. DNA of the CDR3: TGTGCCAGCAGTTTCTCCAGGGGGACAACTAATGAAAAACTGTTTTTT. Amino acids: CASSFSRGTTNEKLFF.